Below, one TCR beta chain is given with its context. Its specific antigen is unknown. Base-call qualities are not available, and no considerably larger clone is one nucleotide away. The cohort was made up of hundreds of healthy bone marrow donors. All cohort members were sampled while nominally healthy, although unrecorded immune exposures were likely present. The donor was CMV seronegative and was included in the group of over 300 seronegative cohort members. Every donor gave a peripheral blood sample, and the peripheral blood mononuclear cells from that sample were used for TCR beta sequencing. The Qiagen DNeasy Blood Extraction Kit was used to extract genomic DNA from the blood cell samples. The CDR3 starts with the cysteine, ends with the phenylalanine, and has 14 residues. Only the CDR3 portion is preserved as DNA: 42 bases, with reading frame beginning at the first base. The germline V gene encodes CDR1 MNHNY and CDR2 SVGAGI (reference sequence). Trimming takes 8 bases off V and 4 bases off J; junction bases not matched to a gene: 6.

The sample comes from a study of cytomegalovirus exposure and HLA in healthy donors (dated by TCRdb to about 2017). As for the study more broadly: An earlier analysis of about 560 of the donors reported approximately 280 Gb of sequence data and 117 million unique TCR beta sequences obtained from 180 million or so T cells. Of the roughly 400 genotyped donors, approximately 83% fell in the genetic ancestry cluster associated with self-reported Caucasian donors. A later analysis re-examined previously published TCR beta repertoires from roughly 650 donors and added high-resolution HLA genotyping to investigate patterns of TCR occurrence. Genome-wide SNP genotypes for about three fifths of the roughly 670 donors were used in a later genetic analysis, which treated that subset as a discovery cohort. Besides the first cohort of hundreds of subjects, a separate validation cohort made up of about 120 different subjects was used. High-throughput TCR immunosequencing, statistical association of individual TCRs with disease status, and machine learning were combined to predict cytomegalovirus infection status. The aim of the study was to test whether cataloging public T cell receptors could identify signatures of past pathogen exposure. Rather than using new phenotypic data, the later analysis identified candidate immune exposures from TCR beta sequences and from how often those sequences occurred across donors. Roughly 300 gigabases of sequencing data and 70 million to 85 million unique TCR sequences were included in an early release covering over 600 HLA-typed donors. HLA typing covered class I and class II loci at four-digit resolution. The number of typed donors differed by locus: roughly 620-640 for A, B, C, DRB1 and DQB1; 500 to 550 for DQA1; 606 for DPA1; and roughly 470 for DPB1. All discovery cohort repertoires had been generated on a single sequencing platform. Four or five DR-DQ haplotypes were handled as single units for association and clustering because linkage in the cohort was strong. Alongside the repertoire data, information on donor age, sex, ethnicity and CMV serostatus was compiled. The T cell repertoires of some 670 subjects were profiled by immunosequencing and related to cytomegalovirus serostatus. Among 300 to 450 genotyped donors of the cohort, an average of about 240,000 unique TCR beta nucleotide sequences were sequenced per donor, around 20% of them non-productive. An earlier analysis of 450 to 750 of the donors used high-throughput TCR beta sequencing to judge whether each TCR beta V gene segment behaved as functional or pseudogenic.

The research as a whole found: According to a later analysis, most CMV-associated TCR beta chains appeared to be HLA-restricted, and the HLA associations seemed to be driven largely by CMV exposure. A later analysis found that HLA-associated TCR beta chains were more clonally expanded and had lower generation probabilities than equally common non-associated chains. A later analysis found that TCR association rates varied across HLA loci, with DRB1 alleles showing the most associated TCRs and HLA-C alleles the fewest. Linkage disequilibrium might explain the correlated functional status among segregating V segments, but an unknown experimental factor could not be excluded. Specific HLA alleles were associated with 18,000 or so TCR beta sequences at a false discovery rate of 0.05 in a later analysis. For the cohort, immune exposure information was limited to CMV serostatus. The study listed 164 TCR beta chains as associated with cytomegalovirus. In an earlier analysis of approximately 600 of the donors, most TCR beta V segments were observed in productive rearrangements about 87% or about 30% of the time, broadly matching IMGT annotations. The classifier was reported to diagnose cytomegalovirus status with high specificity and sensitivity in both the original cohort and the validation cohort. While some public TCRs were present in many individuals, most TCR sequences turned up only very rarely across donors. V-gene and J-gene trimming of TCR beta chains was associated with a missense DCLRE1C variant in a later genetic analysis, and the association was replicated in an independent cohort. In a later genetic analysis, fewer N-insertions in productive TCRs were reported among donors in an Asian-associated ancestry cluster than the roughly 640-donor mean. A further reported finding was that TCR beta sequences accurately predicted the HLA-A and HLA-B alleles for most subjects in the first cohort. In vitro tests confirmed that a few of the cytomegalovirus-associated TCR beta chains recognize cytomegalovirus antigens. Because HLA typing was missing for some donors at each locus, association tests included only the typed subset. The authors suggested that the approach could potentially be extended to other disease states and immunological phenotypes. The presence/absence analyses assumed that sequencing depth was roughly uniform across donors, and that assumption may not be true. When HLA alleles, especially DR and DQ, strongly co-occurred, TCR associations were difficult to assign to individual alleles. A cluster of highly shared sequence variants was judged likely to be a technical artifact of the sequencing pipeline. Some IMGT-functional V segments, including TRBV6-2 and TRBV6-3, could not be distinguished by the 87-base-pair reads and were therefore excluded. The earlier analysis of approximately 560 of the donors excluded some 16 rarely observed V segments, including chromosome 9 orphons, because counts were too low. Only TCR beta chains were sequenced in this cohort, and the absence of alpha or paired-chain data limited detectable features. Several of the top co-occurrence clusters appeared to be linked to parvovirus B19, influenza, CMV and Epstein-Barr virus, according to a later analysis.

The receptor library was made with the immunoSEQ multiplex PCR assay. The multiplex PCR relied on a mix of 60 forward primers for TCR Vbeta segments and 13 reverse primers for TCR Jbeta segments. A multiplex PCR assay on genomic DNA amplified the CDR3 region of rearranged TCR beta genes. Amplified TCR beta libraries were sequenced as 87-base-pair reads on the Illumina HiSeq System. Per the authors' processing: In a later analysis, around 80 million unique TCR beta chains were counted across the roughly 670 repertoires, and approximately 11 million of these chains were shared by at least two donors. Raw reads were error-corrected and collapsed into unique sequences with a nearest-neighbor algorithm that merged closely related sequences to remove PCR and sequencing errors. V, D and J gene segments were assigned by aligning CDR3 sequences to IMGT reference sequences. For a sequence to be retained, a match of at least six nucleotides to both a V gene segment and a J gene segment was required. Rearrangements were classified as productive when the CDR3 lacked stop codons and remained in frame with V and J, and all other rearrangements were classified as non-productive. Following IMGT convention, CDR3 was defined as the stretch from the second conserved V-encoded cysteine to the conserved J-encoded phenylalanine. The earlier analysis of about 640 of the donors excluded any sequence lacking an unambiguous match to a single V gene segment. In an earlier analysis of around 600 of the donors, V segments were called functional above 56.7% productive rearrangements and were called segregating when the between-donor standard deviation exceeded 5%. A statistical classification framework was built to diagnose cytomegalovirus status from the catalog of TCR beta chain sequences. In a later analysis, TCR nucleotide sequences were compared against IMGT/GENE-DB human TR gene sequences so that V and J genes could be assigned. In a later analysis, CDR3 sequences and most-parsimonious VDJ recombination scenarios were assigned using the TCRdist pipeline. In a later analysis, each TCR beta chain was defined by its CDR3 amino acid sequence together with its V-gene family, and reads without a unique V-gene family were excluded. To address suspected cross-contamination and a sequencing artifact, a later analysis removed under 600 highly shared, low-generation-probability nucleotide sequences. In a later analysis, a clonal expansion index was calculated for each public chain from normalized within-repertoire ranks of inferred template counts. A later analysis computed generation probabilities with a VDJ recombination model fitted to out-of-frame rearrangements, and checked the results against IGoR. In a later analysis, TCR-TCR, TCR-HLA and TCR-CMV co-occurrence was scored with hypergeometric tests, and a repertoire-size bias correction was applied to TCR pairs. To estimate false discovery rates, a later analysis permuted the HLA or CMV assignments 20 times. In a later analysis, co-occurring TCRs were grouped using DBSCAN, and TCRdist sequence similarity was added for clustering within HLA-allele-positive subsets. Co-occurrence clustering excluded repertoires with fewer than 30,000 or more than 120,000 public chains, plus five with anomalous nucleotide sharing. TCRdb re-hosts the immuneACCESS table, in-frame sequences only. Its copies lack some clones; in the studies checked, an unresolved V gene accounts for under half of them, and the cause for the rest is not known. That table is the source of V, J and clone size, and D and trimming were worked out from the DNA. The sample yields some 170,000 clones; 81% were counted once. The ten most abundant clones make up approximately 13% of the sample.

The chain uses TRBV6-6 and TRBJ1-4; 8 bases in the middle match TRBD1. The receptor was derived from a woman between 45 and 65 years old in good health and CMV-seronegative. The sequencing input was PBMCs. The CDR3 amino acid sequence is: CASADRGLNEKLFF. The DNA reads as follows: TGTGCCAGCGCAGACAGGGGCCTTAATGAAAAACTGTTTTTT.